This T cell receptor (beta chain) was observed in a study of blood T cell repertoires in COVID-19. The repertoire was sequenced with immunoSEQ multiplex PCR; TCRdb's copy has only in-frame clones and lacks some. The data hold some 150,000 clones, with about 83% observed a single time. Germline V gene sequence: CDR1 MNHEY, CDR2 SMNVEV (reference sequence). The CDR3 sequence is 14 residues long. V was cut by 5 bases and J by 5 bases, with 13 bases left in between. Source material: peripheral blood. V and J are TRBV27 and TRBJ2-1, with D tentatively TRBD2 (5 bases). This TCR was sampled from a man in his forties or fifties who had recovered from COVID-19. The CDR3 here is CASSNGVDHNEQFF. CDR3 DNA sequence: TGTGCCAGCAGTAACGGGGTCGACCACAATGAGCAGTTCTTC.